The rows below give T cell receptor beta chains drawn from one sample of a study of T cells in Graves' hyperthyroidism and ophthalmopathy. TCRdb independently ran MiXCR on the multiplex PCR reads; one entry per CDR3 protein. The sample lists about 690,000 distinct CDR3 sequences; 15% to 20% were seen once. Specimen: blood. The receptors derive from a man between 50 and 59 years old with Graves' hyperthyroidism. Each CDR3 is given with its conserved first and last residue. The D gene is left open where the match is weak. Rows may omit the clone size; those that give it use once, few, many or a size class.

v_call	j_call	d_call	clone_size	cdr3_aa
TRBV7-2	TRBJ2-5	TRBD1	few	CASSSLLPGQGGEYF
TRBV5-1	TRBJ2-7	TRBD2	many	CASSVLLAGGPYEQYF
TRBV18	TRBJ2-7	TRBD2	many	CASSPGQRESYEQYF
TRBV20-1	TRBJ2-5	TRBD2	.	CSASLSGRGSETQYF
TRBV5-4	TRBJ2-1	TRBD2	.	CASSSLSGRLVNEQFF
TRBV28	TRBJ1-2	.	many	CASSGALGMNYGYTF
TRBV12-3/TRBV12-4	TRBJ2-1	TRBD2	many	CASSFPGTSGREQFF
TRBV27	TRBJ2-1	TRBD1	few	CASSPLEEQGAPDEQFF
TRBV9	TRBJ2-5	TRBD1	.	CASSVSTGYQETQYF
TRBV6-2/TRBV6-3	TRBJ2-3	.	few	CASSPYYTQYF
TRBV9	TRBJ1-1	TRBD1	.	CASSAGQGVDTEAFF
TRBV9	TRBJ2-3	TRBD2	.	CASSHVSGASTDTQYF
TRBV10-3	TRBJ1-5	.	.	CAISESSQRGQPQHF
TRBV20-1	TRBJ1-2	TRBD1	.	CSARWAGGAEGYTF
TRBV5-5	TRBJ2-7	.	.	CASSLWQGMSEQYF
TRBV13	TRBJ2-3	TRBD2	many	CASRVAGRTDTQYF
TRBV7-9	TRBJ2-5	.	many	CASSPSGQSSRETQYF
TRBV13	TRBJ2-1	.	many	CASSVSSNEQFF
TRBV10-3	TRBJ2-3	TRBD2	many	CAIRQTSGTDTQYF
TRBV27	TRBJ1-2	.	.	CASSQSFNYGYTF
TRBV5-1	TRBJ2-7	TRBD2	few	CASSLGPSGSGYEQYF
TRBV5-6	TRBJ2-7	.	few	CASSLYERKATEQYF
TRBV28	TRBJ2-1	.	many	CASSSTGLAFF
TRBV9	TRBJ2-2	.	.	CASSVAGRRTGELFF
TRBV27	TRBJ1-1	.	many	CASIQASEAFF
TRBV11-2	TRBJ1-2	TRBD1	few	CASSQDLPGQGFYGYTF
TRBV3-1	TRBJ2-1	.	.	CASSPSGEGWNNEQFF
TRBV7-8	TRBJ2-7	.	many	CASSLVAGGPYEQYF
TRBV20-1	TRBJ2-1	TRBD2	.	CSARVRSGRAYNEQFF
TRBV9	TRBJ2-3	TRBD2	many	CASSVYSGRPEDTQYF
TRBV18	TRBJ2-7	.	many	CASSSRTLSYEQYF
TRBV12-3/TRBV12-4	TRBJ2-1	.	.	CASASRDNYNEQFF
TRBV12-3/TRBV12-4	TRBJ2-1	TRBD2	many	CASSSTSGYNEQFF
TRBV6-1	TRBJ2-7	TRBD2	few	CASSPGLAYYEQYF
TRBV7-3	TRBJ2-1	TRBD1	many	CASSIPTGADNEQFF
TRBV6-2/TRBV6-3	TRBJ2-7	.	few	CASMKGPYYEQYF
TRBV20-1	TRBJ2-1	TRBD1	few	CSASGQGKNEQFF
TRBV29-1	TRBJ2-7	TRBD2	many	CSVLSGTSGGTPLYEQYF
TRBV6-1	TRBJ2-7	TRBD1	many	CASNRDRASYEQYF
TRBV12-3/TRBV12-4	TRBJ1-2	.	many	CASRADPNYGYTF
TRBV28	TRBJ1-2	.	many	CASSALSVGGGDGYTF
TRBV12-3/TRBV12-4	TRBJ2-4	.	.	CASSSDNQGYGIQYF
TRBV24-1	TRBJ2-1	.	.	CATSDWDSENEQFF
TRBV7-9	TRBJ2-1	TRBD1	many	CASSLPTGDLNNEQFF
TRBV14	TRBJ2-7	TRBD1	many	CASSPWTGVNYEQYF